This is a list of T cell receptor beta chains from one sample in a study of blood T cell repertoires in COVID-19. The data were produced by immunoSEQ multiplex PCR, yet TCRdb's version contains in-frame clones alone and is incomplete. Of roughly 140,000 clones in the sample, approximately 81% were seen once. Sequencing input: peripheral blood. The receptors were sampled from a human donor in a cohort sampled during active COVID-19. Both conserved end residues are trimmed from each CDR3. Fields, in order: V gene, CDR3 protein.

V: TRBV21-1
CDR3: ATKSRAHYGYT

V: TRBV5-1
CDR3: ASSPGQNTEAF

V: TRBV5-6
CDR3: ASSLDLFQGSYNEQF

V: TRBV9
CDR3: ASSVVDTGELF

V: TRBV6-5
CDR3: ASSQQGYSGNTIY

V: TRBV5-1
CDR3: ASRKEGQTSYEQY

V: TRBV27
CDR3: ASTPWGEFRNSPLH

V: TRBV5-4
CDR3: ASSPLAPSGGASEQF

V: TRBV10-3
CDR3: AISEAQEETEAF

V: TRBV7-2
CDR3: ASSLERRGSYNEQF

V: TRBV7-9
CDR3: ASSNQGFYGYT

V: TRBV30
CDR3: AWSVWGGLDTGELF

V: TRBV30
CDR3: AWLGTGVRDIQY

V: TRBV7-9
CDR3: ASSFGDRTNTEAF

V: TRBV7-2
CDR3: ASSHGGLASTDTQY

V: TRBV3-1/TRBV3-2
CDR3: ASSPGTGQETQY

V: TRBV12-3/TRBV12-4
CDR3: ASSRGQKTPLH

V: TRBV7-8
CDR3: ASSLPQGSNEQF

V: TRBV4-3
CDR3: ASSQVLVSSYNSPLH

V: TRBV18
CDR3: ASSPGLAGADFSTDTQY

V: TRBV7-9
CDR3: ASSSAGSGRNGYT

V: TRBV25-1
CDR3: ASSGTGKIYGYT

V: TRBV15
CDR3: ATRLGGVSTDTQY

V: TRBV19
CDR3: ASSPGLAGTYEQY

V: TRBV15
CDR3: ATSRGGVLSSGNTIY

V: TRBV2
CDR3: ASSEPTRTGNTIY

V: TRBV6-6
CDR3: ASSYLQAPNTEAF

V: TRBV11-3
CDR3: ASSLYRNTEAF

V: TRBV20-1
CDR3: SASPGVNSPLH

V: TRBV4-1
CDR3: ASSQVRQGQGNQPQH

V: TRBV19
CDR3: ASSMGRSGGTLDEQF

V: TRBV28
CDR3: ASSLMENSYEQY

V: TRBV27
CDR3: ASSFKGRAGNTIY

V: TRBV19
CDR3: ASSIRRQVKNQPQH

V: TRBV28
CDR3: ASSLARDYSGNTIY

V: TRBV12-5
CDR3: ASGLQRGTDTQY

V: TRBV7-2
CDR3: ASSFGVRTGRDYGYT

V: TRBV21-1
CDR3: ANRDRGLSDYGYT

V: TRBV5-5
CDR3: ASSSRDSYEQY

V: TRBV18
CDR3: ASSPKGQGLWAQH

V: TRBV4-3
CDR3: ASSQDRAGLSYGYT

V: TRBV7-2
CDR3: ASSLFPRAGRQGTDTQY